This T cell receptor beta chain comes out of a study of T cell responses to AZD1222 COVID-19 vaccine. Second-dose intervals near 4 or 12 weeks were combined. TCRdb keeps only in-frame clones here, not all; method: immunoSEQ multiplex PCR. The sample shows 150,000 to 190,000 clones, 85% to 95% of them seen only once. This clone appeared a single time. No antigen is known for it. The CDR3 consists of 15 residues. Germline values: CDR1 MNHEY, CDR2 SVGAGI. V lost 8 bases, J lost 0 bases, and 6 bases stayed unmatched. Overall study findings and caveats: It should be noted that donors were predominantly white British and more often female, and clonal diversity was possibly underestimated. The study reported that nearly half of spike-specific TCRs target unmutated variant regions.

This sample comprised peripheral blood, obtained 28 days after the second AZD1222 dose. The clonotype originates from an adult who received the AZD1222 COVID-19 vaccine. The chain carries TRBV6-5 and TRBJ2-2; 7 bases are shared with TRBD2. CDR3 sequence: CASCNSGSNTGELFF. CDR3 sequence (DNA): TGTGCCAGCTGTAATAGCGGGTCGAACACCGGGGAGCTGTTTTTT.